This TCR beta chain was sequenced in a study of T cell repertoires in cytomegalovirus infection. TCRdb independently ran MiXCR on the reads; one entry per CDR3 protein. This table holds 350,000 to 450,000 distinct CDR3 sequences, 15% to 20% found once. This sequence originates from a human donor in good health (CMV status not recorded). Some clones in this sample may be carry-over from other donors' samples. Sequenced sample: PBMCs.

CDR3 coding DNA: TGTGCCAGCAGCCGGACAGGGGCAATCAATCAGCCCCAGCATTTT. Its protein product is CASSRTGAINQPQHF. The chain uses TRBV6-5 and TRBJ1-5; 9 bases agree with TRBD1. The CDR3 has 15 amino acids. With V trimmed by 6 bases and J by 3 bases, 6 bases remained unmatched. Germline CDR1 and CDR2: MNHEY and SVGAGI.